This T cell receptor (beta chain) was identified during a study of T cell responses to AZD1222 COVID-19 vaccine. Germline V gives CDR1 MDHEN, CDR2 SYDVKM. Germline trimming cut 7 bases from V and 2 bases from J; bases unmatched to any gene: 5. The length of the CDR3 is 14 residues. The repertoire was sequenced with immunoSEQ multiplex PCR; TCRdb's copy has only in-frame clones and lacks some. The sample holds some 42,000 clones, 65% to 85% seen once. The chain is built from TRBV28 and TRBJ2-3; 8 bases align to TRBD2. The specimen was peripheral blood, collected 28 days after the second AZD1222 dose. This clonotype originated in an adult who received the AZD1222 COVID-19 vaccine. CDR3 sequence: CASISAGVTDTQYF. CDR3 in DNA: TGTGCCAGCATCTCAGCGGGGGTCACAGATACGCAGTATTTT.